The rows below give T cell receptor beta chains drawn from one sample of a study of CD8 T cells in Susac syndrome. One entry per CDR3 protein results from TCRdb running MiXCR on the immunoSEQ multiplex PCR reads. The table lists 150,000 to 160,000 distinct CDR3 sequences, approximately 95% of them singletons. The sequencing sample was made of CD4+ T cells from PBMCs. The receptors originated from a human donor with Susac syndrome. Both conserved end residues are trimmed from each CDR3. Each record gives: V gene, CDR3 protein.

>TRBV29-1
SVRGGRDTSGAEAF
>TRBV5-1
ASSLIQGTLYEQY
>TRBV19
ASNGGTNYGYT
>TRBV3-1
ASSRTTSGVHNEQF
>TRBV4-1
ASSSVGTDTQY
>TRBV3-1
ASSQAGGIGETQY
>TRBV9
ASSVAPGQEQF
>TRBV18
ASSPPGSNQPQH
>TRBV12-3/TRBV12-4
ASRGGGNYGYT
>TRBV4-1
ASSQEVRGKSPLH
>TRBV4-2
ASSPSAGVGETQY
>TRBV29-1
SVGAAHGANVLT
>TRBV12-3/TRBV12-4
ASSLRVEIGAF
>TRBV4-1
ASSQGGRDTQY
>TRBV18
ASSLGQANSYEQY
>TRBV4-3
ASGQGASTDTQY
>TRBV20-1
SARRTVNTEAF
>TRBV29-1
SVGVGGDYTEAF
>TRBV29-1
SVAEGGQGQETQY
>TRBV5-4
ASSGGQRDTIY
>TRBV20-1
SVATGANYGYT
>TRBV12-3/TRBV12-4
ASSETSGEYEQY
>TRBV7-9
ASSPTGGEQY
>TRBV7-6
ASSSRDNTEAF
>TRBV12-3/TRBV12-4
ASSHRAGTYGYT
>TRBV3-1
ASSKWDSPLH
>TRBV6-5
ASNMGETQY
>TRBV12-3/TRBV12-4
ASSLRLAGELF
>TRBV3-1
ASSPSQQARRETQY
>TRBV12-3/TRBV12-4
ASSPQNTEAF
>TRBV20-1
SARMGTGKEYSNQPQH
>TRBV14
ASSQGTGRQPQH
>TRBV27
ASSKPGRNFNEQF
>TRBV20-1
SAASLAGIDEQF
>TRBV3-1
ASSPQGGQGRYEQY
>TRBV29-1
SFLQANYGYT
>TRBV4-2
ASSHGLAGAYEQY
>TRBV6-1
ASRPWGNYGYT
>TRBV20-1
SARFQQGVNEQF
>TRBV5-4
ASSPGTFTDTQY
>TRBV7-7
ASSPQTGGELAQY
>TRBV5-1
ASRPALQAVAGYTDTQY
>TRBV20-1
SALSDNRHEQY
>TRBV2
ASSSPGTASYEQY
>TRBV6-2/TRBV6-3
ASSSPRTNEQF
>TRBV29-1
SVGTGPQETQY
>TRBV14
ASSQDGRGWYEQY
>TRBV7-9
ASSLSPLAESYEQY
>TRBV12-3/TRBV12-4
ASSFSGQYNSPLH
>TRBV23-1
ASSQSKRGTEGNEQF
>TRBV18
ASSPIRLDYNEQF
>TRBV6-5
ASSATGVAETQY
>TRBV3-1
ASSQELAGVGEQY
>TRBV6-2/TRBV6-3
ASSYSADNSPLH
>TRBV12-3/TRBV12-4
ASQPGQGRLEAF